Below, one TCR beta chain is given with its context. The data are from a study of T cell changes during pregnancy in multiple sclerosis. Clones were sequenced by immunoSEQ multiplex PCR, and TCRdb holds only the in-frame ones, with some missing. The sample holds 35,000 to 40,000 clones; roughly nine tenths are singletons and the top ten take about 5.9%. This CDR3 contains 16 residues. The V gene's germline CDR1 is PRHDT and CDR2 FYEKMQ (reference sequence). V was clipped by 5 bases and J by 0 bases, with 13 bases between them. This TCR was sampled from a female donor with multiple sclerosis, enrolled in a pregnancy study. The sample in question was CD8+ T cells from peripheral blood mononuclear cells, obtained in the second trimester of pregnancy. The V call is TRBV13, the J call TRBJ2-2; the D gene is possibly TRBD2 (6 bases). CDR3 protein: CASSQTIAANTGELFF. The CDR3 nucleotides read TGTGCCAGCAGCCAGACGATAGCGGCGAACACCGGGGAGCTGTTTTTT. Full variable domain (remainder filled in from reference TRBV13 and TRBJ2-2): AAGVIQSPRHLIKEKRETATLKCYPIPRHDTVYWYQQGPGQDPQFLISFYEKMQSDKGSIPDRFSAQQFSDYHSELNMSSLELGDSALYFCASSQTIAANTGELFFGEGSRLTVL.